The following is a T cell receptor (beta chain) sequence with its context. The target antigen is unknown. TCRdb keeps only in-frame clones here, not all; method: immunoSEQ multiplex PCR. The table includes some 140,000 clones, roughly 79% detected once. This record belongs to a study of cytomegalovirus exposure and HLA in healthy donors. Overall study results and limits: Altogether, 170 or so TCR beta chains were recorded as cytomegalovirus-associated.

Sequenced input: PBMCs. The TCR originated in a man younger than 45 in good health and CMV-seropositive.

The CDR3 nucleotides read TGTGCCAGCCGGGACTGGGAATATAATTCACCCCTCCACTTT. Translated, it gives CASRDWEYNSPLHF. The rearrangement uses TRBV19 and TRBJ1-6; possible D gene TRBD1, 5 bases. This CDR3 has 14 amino acids. The V gene's germline CDR1 is LNHDA and CDR2 SQIVND (reference sequence). The germline V and J ends were trimmed by 9 bases and 4 bases, with 13 bases remaining between them.